Shown below are 11 T cell receptor beta chains from a single sample sequenced in a study of graft-versus-host responses after intestinal transplantation. TCRdb keeps only in-frame clones here, not all; method: immunoSEQ multiplex PCR. Among about a thousand clones listed, about 49% were seen once. Responders (roughly 200,000, CFSE-labeled) were co-plated with roughly 200,000 irradiated, violet-dye-labeled stimulators. The material sequenced was alloreactive CD8+ T cells from a mixed lymphocyte reaction culture, taken before transplantation. Subset meaning: CFSE-low proliferating T cells sorted from roughly six-day pre-transplant mixed lymphocyte reaction (GvH or HvG direction). Source of these receptors: a human patient who was an organ donor for intestinal transplantation.

The rearrangement joins TRBV19 to TRBJ2-7; either TRBD1 or TRBD2 may fit D (6 bases each). Per germline, CDR1 LNHDA and CDR2 SQIVND (reference sequence). V lost 3 bases and J lost 5, with 14 bases in between. This CDR3 is 14 amino acids long. This CDR3 is CASSIAGWGHEQYF. The CDR3 DNA reads TGTGCCAGTAGTATTGCGGGGTGGGGGCACGAGCAGTACTTC.

This clone was observed a single time. The V and J genes are TRBV7-8 and TRBJ2-5, with unresolved D. V was clipped by 4 bases and J by 11 bases, with 17 bases between them. The germline CDR1 and CDR2 sequences are SGHVS and FQNEAQ. CDR3 size: 13 residues. CDR3 sequence (DNA): TGTGCCAGCAGCTCCTCGTGGGCCTACGGGCAGTACTTC. Its translation: CASSSSWAYGQYF.

A word on this clone: This sample includes further DNA sequences coding for the same CDR3. The CDR3 region is CASSLVVQNTEAFF. The CDR3 DNA reads as TGTGCCAGCAGCTTGGTGGTGCAGAACACTGAAGCTTTCTTT. The V gene is TRBV5-5, the J gene TRBJ1-1; no clear D gene. The germline CDR1 and CDR2 sequences are SGHKS and YYEKEE (reference sequence). There are 14 residues in the CDR3. The V end was cut by 0 bases, the J end by 1 base, with 7 bases between. Combining the CDR3 with reference TRBV5-5 and TRBJ1-1 gives the whole variable domain DAGVTQSPTHLIKTRGQQVTLRCSPISGHKSVSWYQQVLGQGPQFIFQYYEKEERGRGNFPDRFSARQFPNYSSELNVNALLLGDSALYLCASSLVVQNTEAFFGQGTRLTVV.

This chain links TRBV27 with TRBJ2-2; D may correspond to TRBD1 or TRBD2 (5 bases each). Trimming stripped 2 bases from V and 5 bases from J, with 12 bases between. Germline-derived CDR1 and CDR2 are MNHEY and SMNVEV (reference sequence). The CDR3 loop spans 15 amino acids. The CDR3, as DNA: TGTGCCAGCAGTTTACAGGGAGTTGGGACCGGGGAGCTGTTTTTT. Translated, it gives CASSLQGVGTGELFF.

V usage is TRBV6-9 and J usage is TRBJ2-1; weak D call: TRBD2 (5 bases). Per germline, CDR1 MNHGY and CDR2 SVAAGI. Between the trimmed V and J ends, which lost 3 bases and 9 bases, there was a span of 18 bases. The CDR3 covers 15 residues. The CDR3 sequence is CASSYTSSARSEQFF. CDR3 nucleotide sequence: TGTGCCAGCAGTTACACGAGTAGCGCCCGGAGTGAGCAGTTCTTC.

The CDR3 spells CASTTTGDTEAFF. In DNA, the CDR3 is TGTGCCAGCACTACCACAGGGGACACTGAAGCTTTCTTT. The V call is TRBV2, the J call TRBJ1-1, with 7 nucleotides matching TRBD1. Looked up from germline, CDR1 is SNHLY and CDR2 is FYNNEI. Trimming cost V 7 bases and J 3 bases; bases outside gene matches: 5. The CDR3 totals 13 residues.

The rearrangement joins TRBV4-1 to TRBJ2-1; perhaps TRBD2 as D (6 bases). CDR1 is MGHRA and CDR2 is YSYEKL in the germline V gene. V was trimmed by 2 bases and J by 9 bases, leaving 11 bases between them. The CDR3 consists of 13 residues. CDR3 in amino acids: CASSQYQGGEQFF. The CDR3, as DNA: TGCGCCAGCAGCCAATACCAGGGAGGTGAGCAGTTCTTC.

J is TRBJ2-7 and V is TRBV7-6; D is perhaps TRBD1 or TRBD2 (5 bases each). Per germline, CDR1 SGHVS and CDR2 FNYEAQ. The CDR3 has 14 residues. The V and J ends lost 5 bases and 0 bases respectively, with 11 bases between them. The CDR3: CASSPGAGSYEQYF. The DNA for the CDR3 is TGTGCCAGCAGCCCCGGGGCGGGCTCCTACGAGCAGTACTTC.

V and J are TRBV10-3 and TRBJ1-2; D ambiguous. This CDR3 spans 13 amino acids. Germline CDR1 ENHRY, CDR2 SYGVKD. V was clipped by 8 bases and J by 3 bases, with 13 bases between them. The CDR3 DNA is TGTGCCATCCGGGCGGGTAAGGACTATGGCTACACCTTC. It is translated as CAIRAGKDYGYTF.

The rearrangement links TRBV4-2 to TRBJ2-3; 9 positions agree with TRBD2. This CDR3 is 15 amino acids long. V dropped 0 bases and J dropped 4; count of bases not matched to a gene: 2. Germline V gene data show CDR1 as LGHNA and CDR2 as YNFKEQ. The CDR3 is CASSQERGGPDTQYF. The CDR3 nucleotides are TGTGCCAGCAGCCAAGAGCGGGGGGGCCCAGATACGCAGTATTTT.

The rearrangement links TRBV6-1 to TRBJ1-2; 7 nucleotides line up with TRBD1. V lost 5 bases, J lost 4 bases, and 4 bases stayed unmatched. Germline V CDR1 and CDR2: MNHNS, SASEGT. The CDR3 contains 13 residues. In DNA, the CDR3 is TGTGCCAGCAGTTCGACAGGGACCTATGGCTACACCTTC. This gives the protein CASSSTGTYGYTF.